This TCR beta chain is from a study of spatial heterogeneity in lung cancer. Study-level information: Sequence detection consistently recorded a greater number of beta-chain than alpha-chain sequences.

This clonotype was counted at least ten times. Individual TCR cDNA molecules each bore their own unique molecular identifier. TCRdb re-analysed the 5' RACE reads in MiXCR, keeping a single row per CDR3 protein. The sample includes some 10,000 distinct CDR3 sequences, 6.1% of them seen just once. Germline loops: CDR1 SGHTA, CDR2 FQGNSA. V lost 0 bases to trimming and J lost 3 bases, with 9 bases between them. The CDR3 has 15 residues. Noted time point: sample taken at primary tumor resection. The donors comprised about 65 untreated early-stage non-small cell lung cancer patients. Tumor, nontumor lung or frozen PBMC supplied whole RNA that was sequenced unsorted.

The sequence was obtained from a male donor with early-stage non-small cell lung cancer. This sequence joins TRBV7-2 and TRBJ2-1; weak D call: TRBD1 (6 bases). The starting material was normal lung tissue next to the tumor, obtained at surgery. The CDR3 DNA follows: TGTGCCAGCAGCTTAGCAAAGGACAGCTACAATGAGCAGTTCTTC. This sequence encodes CASSLAKDSYNEQFF.